What follows are 5 T cell receptor beta chains derived from one specimen sequenced in a study of T cell responses to AZD1222 COVID-19 vaccine. Repertoires were generated with immunoSEQ multiplex PCR, while TCRdb's copy carries only in-frame clones and drops some. Of 100,000 to 150,000 clones in the sample, around 90% were seen once. This specimen consisted of peripheral blood, obtained 28 days after the second AZD1222 dose. The receptor set was obtained from an adult who received the AZD1222 COVID-19 vaccine.

The chain is built from TRBV6-1 and TRBJ1-2; perhaps TRBD1 as D (5 bases). Looked up from germline, CDR1 is MNHNS and CDR2 is SASEGT. The CDR3 contains 13 residues. The V and J ends lost 3 bases and 3 bases respectively, with 8 bases between them. The CDR3 sequence: CASSDGGYYGYTF. The DNA for the CDR3 is TGTGCCAGCAGTGACGGGGGATACTATGGCTACACCTTC.

This chain uses TRBV6-4 with TRBJ2-7; D remains ambiguous. There are 16 residues in the CDR3. Trimming stripped 1 base from V and 6 bases from J, with 19 bases between. From germline, CDR1 is MRHNA and CDR2 SNTAGT. The CDR3 nucleotides read TGTGCCAGCAGTGACTTAGGGAACCCCTCGACCCCCGAGCAGTACTTC. Its translation: CASSDLGNPSTPEQYF.

This clone was recorded only once. The chain combines TRBV5-8 with TRBJ1-1, with 7 bases that match TRBD1. Germline V gene data show CDR1 as SGHTS and CDR2 as YDEGEE. The CDR3 runs to 13 residues. V shed 7 bases, J shed 5 bases, and the junction held 8 bases outside the gene matches. The CDR3 protein is CASGKPGQTEAFF. The CDR3 DNA follows: TGTGCCAGCGGCAAGCCGGGACAGACTGAAGCTTTCTTT. Complete variable domain (other parts from reference TRBV5-8 and TRBJ1-1): EAGVTQSPTHLIKTRGQQATLRCSPISGHTSVYWYQQALGLGLQFLLWYDEGEERNRGNFPPRFSGRQFPNYSSELNVNALELEDSALYLCASGKPGQTEAFFGQGTRLTVV.

V is TRBV2 and J is TRBJ2-7, with 13 nucleotides matching TRBD2. V was clipped by 6 bases and J by 3 bases; unmatched bases: 5. Germline V gene sequence: CDR1 SNHLY, CDR2 FYNNEI. This CDR3 has 15 residues. The CDR3 sequence is CASSGGLAGNYEQYF. DNA of the CDR3: TGTGCCAGCAGCGGGGGACTAGCGGGGAACTACGAGCAGTACTTC.

The gene calls are TRBV20-1 and TRBJ1-4, with 8 bases lining up with TRBD1. V was pared by 3 bases and J by 7 bases, with 4 bases of the junction left unmatched. This CDR3 region has 13 residues. Germline CDR1 and CDR2: DFQATT and SNEGSKA (reference sequence). The CDR3 here is CSASPRGREKLFF. The CDR3 DNA reads TGCAGTGCTAGTCCCAGGGGGCGTGAAAAACTGTTTTTT.